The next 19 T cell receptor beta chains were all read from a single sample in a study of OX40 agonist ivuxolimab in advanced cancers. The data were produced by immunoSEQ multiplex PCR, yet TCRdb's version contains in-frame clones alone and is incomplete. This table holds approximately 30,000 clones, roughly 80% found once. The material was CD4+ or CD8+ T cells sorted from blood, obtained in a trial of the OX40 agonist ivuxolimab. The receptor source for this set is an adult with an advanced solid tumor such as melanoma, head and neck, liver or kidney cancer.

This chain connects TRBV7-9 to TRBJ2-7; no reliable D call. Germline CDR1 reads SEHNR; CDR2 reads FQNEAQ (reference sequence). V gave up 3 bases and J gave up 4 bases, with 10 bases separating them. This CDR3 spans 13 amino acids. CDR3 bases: TGTGCCAGCAGCTTCTCACATAGGTACGAGCAGTACTTC. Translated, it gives CASSFSHRYEQYF.

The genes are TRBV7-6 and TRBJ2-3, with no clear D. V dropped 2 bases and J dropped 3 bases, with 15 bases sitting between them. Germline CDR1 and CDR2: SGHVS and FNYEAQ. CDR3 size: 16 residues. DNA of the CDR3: TGTGCCAGCAGCTTACAGGTTGCTAGACCGACAGATACGCAGTATTTT. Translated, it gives CASSLQVARPTDTQYF.

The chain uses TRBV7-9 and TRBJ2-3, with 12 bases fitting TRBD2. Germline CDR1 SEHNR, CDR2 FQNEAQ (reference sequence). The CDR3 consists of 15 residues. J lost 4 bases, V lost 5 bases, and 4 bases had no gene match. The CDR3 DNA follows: TGTGCCAGCAGCCCGACTAGCGGGGGCGCAGATACGCAGTATTTT. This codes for CASSPTSGGADTQYF.

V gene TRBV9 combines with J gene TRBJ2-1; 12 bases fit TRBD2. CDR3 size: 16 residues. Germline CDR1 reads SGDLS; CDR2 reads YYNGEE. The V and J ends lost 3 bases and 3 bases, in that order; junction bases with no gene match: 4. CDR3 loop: CASSDTTSGGYNEQFF. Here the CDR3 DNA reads TGTGCCAGCAGCGATACGACTAGCGGGGGCTACAATGAGCAGTTCTTC.

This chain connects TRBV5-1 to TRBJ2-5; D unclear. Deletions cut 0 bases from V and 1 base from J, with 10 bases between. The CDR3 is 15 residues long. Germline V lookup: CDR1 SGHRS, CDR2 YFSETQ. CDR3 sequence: CASSLAGYLQETQYF. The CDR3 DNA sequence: TGCGCCAGCAGCTTGGCCGGCTACCTCCAAGAGACCCAGTACTTC.

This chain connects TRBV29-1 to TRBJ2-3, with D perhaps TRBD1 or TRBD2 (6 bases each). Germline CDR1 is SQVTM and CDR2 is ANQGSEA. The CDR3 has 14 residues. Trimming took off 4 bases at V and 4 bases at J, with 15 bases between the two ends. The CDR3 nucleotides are TGCAGCGTTGTACTCCTCGGGGGCGCAGATACGCAGTATTTT. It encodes CSVVLLGGADTQYF.

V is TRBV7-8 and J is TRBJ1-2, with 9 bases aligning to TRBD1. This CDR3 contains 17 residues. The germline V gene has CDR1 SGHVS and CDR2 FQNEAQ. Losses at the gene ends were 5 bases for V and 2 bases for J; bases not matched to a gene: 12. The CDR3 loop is CASSQEGWGTGNYGYTF. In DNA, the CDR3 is TGTGCCAGCAGCCAAGAAGGGTGGGGGACAGGGAACTATGGCTACACCTTC. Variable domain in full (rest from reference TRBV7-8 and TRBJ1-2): GAGVSQSPRYKVAKRGQDVALRCDPISGHVSLFWYQQALGQGPEFLTYFQNEAQLDKSGLPSDRFFAERPEGSVSTLKIQRTQQEDSAVYLCASSQEGWGTGNYGYTFGSGTRLTVV.

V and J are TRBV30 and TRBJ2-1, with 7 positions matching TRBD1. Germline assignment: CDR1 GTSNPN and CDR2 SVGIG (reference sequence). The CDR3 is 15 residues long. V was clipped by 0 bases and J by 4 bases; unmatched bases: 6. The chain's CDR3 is CAWSVTGAIYNEQFF. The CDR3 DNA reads TGTGCCTGGAGTGTTACAGGGGCGATTTACAATGAGCAGTTCTTC.

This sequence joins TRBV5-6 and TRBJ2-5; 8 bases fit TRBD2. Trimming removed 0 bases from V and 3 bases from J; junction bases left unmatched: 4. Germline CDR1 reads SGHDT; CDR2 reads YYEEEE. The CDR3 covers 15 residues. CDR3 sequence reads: CASSLVGGGEETQYF. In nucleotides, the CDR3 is TGTGCCAGCAGCTTGGTCGGGGGGGGCGAAGAGACCCAGTACTTC.

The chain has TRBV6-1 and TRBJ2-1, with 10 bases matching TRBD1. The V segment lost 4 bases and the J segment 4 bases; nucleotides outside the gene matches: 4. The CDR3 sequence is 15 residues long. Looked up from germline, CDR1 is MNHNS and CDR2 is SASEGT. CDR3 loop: CASSAGTGEYNEQFF. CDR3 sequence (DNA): TGTGCCAGCAGTGCGGGGACAGGGGAATACAATGAGCAGTTCTTC.

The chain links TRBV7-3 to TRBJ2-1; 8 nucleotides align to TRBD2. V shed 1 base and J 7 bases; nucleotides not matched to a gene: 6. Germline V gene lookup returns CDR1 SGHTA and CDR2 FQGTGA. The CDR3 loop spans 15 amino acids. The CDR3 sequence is CASSLIAGGRNEQFF. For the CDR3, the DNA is TGTGCCAGCAGCTTAATTGCGGGAGGTAGGAATGAGCAGTTCTTC.

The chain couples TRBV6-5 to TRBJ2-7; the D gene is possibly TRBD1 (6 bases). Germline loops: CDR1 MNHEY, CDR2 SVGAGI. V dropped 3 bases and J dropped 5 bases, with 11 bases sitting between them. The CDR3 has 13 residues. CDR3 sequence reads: CASSYRAGDEQYF. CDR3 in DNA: TGTGCCAGCAGTTATCGGGCAGGGGACGAGCAGTACTTC.

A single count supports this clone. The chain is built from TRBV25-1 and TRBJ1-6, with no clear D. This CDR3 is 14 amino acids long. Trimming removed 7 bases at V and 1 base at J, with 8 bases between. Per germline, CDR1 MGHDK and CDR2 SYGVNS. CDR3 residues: CASIGGSYNSPLHF. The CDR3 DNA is TGTGCCAGCATAGGAGGGTCCTATAATTCACCCCTCCACTTT.

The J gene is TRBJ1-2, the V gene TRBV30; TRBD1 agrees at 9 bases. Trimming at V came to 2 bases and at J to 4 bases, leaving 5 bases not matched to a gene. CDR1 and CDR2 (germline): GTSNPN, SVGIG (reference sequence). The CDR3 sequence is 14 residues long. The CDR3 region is CAWSRTGGGYGYTF. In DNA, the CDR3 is TGTGCCTGGAGTCGAACAGGGGGCGGCTATGGCTACACCTTC.

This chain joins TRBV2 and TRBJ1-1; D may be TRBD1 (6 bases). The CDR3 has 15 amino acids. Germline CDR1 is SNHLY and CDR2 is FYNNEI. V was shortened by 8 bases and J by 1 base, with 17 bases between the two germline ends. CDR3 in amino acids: CASGGGEVWNTEAFF. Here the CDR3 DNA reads TGTGCCAGCGGGGGGGGCGAGGTTTGGAACACTGAAGCTTTCTTT.

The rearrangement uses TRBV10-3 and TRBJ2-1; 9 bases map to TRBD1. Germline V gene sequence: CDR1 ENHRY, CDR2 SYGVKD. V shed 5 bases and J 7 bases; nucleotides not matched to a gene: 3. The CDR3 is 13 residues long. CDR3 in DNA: TGTGCCATCAGTTGGACAGGGGTTAATGAGCAGTTCTTC. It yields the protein CAISWTGVNEQFF.

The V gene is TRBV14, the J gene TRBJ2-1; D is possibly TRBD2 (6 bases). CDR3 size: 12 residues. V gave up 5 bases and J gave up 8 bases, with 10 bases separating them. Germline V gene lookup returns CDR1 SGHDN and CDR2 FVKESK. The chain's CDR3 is CASSFSGHEQFF. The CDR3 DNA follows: TGTGCCAGCAGCTTTAGCGGCCATGAGCAGTTCTTC.

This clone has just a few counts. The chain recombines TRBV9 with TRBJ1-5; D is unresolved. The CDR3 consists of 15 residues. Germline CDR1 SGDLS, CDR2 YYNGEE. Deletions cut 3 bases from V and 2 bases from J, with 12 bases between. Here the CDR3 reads CASSADRNGNQPQHF. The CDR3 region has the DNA TGTGCCAGCAGCGCCGACCGCAATGGCAATCAGCCCCAGCATTTT.

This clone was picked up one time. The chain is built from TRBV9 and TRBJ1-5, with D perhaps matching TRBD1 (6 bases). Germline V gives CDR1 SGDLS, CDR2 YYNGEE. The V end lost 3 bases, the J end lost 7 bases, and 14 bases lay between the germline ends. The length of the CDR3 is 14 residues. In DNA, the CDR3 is TGTGCCAGCAGCGCCGAGGGGGTTGGGCAGCCCCAGCATTTT. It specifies CASSAEGVGQPQHF.